These 28 T cell receptor beta chains were sequenced from one sample in a study of CD8 T cells in ankylosing spondylitis. TCRdb independently ran MiXCR on the 5' RACE reads; one entry per CDR3 protein. The table lists about 160,000 distinct CDR3 sequences, around 19% of them singletons. Sequencing used blood, either unsorted or a sorted T cell fraction (not recorded which). The receptors originated from a male donor with ankylosing spondylitis or in good health (not recorded which).

This clonotype has at least ten counts. The rearrangement joins TRBV5-1 to TRBJ2-5; D is perhaps TRBD1 (6 bases). The CDR3 runs 14 residues. In germline, CDR1 is SGHRS, CDR2 YFSETQ. Trimming stripped 2 bases from V and 4 bases from J, with 12 bases between. The CDR3 here is CASSLAQGSETQYF. The CDR3 coding sequence is TGCGCCAGCAGCTTAGCACAGGGATCAGAGACCCAGTACTTC.

This clonotype was found many times. This sequence joins TRBV5-5 and TRBJ2-7, with D unresolved. The V end lost 6 bases, the J end lost 2 bases, and 15 bases lay between the germline ends. CDR3 length equals 14 residues. Germline loops: CDR1 SGHKS, CDR2 YYEKEE (reference sequence). The CDR3 loop is CASTRRVGTYEQYF. CDR3 coding DNA: TGTGCCAGCACCCGAAGGGTTGGAACCTACGAGCAGTACTTC.

This rearrangement joins TRBV27 to TRBJ2-7; no clear D. The V end lost 0 bases, the J end lost 3 bases, and 12 bases lay between the germline ends. Germline lookup yields CDR1 MNHEY and CDR2 SMNVEV (reference sequence). The CDR3 extends over 15 amino acids. The CDR3 DNA is TGTGCCAGCAGTTTATCCCTCCTCCCGGGCTACGAGCAGTACTTC. This sequence encodes CASSLSLLPGYEQYF.

There are a few counts of this clonotype. The chain recombines TRBV2 with TRBJ1-2; D perhaps matches TRBD1 (6 bases). Germline values: CDR1 SNHLY, CDR2 FYNNEI. The ends were cut back, 6 bases at V and 9 bases at J, with 14 bases in the middle. The CDR3 runs to 12 residues. CDR3 sequence (DNA): TGTGCCAGCAGCTATTTCAGGGGAAGCTACACCTTC. Its translation is CASSYFRGSYTF.

This clonotype showed up just a few times. This chain connects TRBV5-1 to TRBJ2-1; 7 nucleotides match TRBD2. Germline V CDR1 and CDR2: SGHRS, YFSETQ. The CDR3 covers 15 residues. The junction had 2 bases not matched to a gene; V was cut back by 0 bases and J by 2 bases. Here the CDR3 DNA reads TGCGCCAGCAGCTTGGCCAGCGGGACCTACAATGAGCAGTTCTTC. This encodes CASSLASGTYNEQFF.

This chain uses TRBV4-1 with TRBJ2-1; 13 bases line up with TRBD2. The germline CDR1 and CDR2 sequences are MGHRA and YSYEKL. The CDR3 covers 18 residues. The trim removed 3 bases at V and 3 bases at J, leaving 8 bases unmatched. The DNA for the CDR3 is TGCGCCAGCAGCCAGTTACCCGGGACTAGCGGGATCTACAATGAGCAGTTCTTC. This sequence encodes CASSQLPGTSGIYNEQFF.

This clonotype has a count of ten or more. This sequence joins TRBV20-1 and TRBJ2-1, with 14 bases matching TRBD2. This CDR3 has 16 amino acids. J lost 0 bases, V lost 8 bases, and 6 bases had no gene match. Germline values: CDR1 DFQATT, CDR2 SNEGSKA (reference sequence). The CDR3, as DNA: TGCAGTCCCGGGACTAGCGGGAGTAGCTCCTACAATGAGCAGTTCTTC. Its protein is CSPGTSGSSSYNEQFF.

This clonotype was observed at least ten times. The chain couples TRBV15 to TRBJ1-5, with a tentative D call TRBD1 (5 bases). V was trimmed by 0 bases and J by 7 bases, leaving 13 bases between them. The CDR3 spans 15 residues. Germline CDR1 LNHNV, CDR2 YYDKDF (reference sequence). CDR3 sequence (DNA): TGTGCCACCAGCAGAGATGTTGGAGGGGACCAGCCCCAGCATTTT. Residues: CATSRDVGGDQPQHF.

This sequence joins TRBV18 and TRBJ2-6; possibly TRBD2 for D (6 bases). V gave up 3 bases and J gave up 0 bases, with 6 bases separating them. The CDR3 extends over 15 amino acids. Germline V gene sequence: CDR1 KGHSH, CDR2 LQKENI. The CDR3 spells CASSPGSSGANVLTF. CDR3 bases: TGTGCCAGCTCACCCGGGAGCTCTGGGGCCAACGTCCTGACTTTC.

The chain couples TRBV3-1 to TRBJ2-5, with 13 nucleotides matching TRBD2. This CDR3 spans 17 amino acids. The V gene end was trimmed by 3 bases and the J gene end by 5 bases; junction bases not matched to a gene: 9. Germline CDR1 reads LGHDT; CDR2 reads YNNKEL (reference sequence). The CDR3 here is CASSHYRLAGGIETQYF. Here the CDR3 DNA reads TGTGCCAGCAGCCACTATAGACTAGCGGGAGGTATTGAGACCCAGTACTTC.

The J gene is TRBJ2-4, the V gene TRBV7-8; 7 nucleotides match TRBD2. V lost 1 base to trimming and J lost 7 bases; unmatched junction nucleotides: 4. This CDR3 region has 14 residues. The germline CDR1 and CDR2 sequences are SGHVS and FQNEAQ. Here the CDR3 DNA reads TGTGCCAGCAGCTTAGATGCGCGGGGGAACATTCAGTACTTC. It encodes CASSLDARGNIQYF. The full variable domain, completed using reference TRBV7-8 and TRBJ2-4, is GAGVSQSPRYKVAKRGQDVALRCDPISGHVSLFWYQQALGQGPEFLTYFQNEAQLDKSGLPSDRFFAERPEGSVSTLKIQRTQQEDSAVYLCASSLDARGNIQYFGAGTRLSVL.

The chain uses TRBV18 and TRBJ2-7; possibly TRBD1 for D (7 bases). The CDR3 spans 15 residues. The germline V gene encodes CDR1 KGHSH and CDR2 LQKENI. Trimming took 0 bases from V and 6 from J, leaving 15 bases between them. CDR3 bases: TGTGCCAGCTCACCACCGGCCAGGGGGACTGGCGAGCAGTACTTC. Translated: CASSPPARGTGEQYF.

This clonotype was detected many times. The CDR3 loop is CASSLSLPPEMTEAFF. For the CDR3, the DNA is TGTGCCAGCAGTTTGAGTCTGCCCCCAGAAATGACTGAAGCTTTCTTT. The V call is TRBV12-3 or TRBV12-4, the J call TRBJ1-1; no definite D call. V was shortened by 3 bases and J by 5 bases, with 19 bases between the two germline ends. The CDR3 totals 16 residues.

V and J are TRBV12-2 and TRBJ1-2. TRBV12-2 represents a pseudogene. The CDR3 totals 17 residues. This chain's CDR3 is CASRLASTGRPYYGYTF. The CDR3 DNA sequence: TGTGCAAGTCGCTTAGCAAGCACAGGGAGGCCCTACTATGGCTACACCTTC.

The V and J genes are TRBV12-3 or TRBV12-4 and TRBJ1-2; no reliable D call. V gave up 5 bases and J gave up 8 bases, with 21 bases separating them. This CDR3 has 15 amino acids. The DNA for the CDR3 is TGTGCCAGCAGTCGAACGGAGGGTGGATACGGAGGCTACACCTTC. It specifies CASSRTEGGYGGYTF.

This clonotype was seen a few times. Germline is not matched at one junction end, which may reflect a read error. The chain joins TRBV12-3 or TRBV12-4 to TRBJ2-2, with 8 bases identical to TRBD1. The CDR3 runs 16 residues. The CDR3 nucleotides are TGTGCCAGCAGCTTCCCGAGACAGGGGAACGCCGGGGAGCTGTTTTTT. Translation gives CASSFPRQGNAGELFF.

J is TRBJ2-2 and V is TRBV13; D may be TRBD2 (6 bases). The CDR3 is made up of 16 amino acids. Trimming took off 4 bases at V and 4 bases at J, with 16 bases between the two ends. Germline CDR1 and CDR2: PRHDT and FYEKMQ (reference sequence). Written as DNA, the CDR3 is TGTGCCAGCAGCTCCCTGACTGGCGGGGTCACCGGGGAGCTGTTTTTT. This codes for CASSSLTGGVTGELFF.

This clonotype was counted many times. The chain recombines TRBV20-1 with TRBJ2-7, with D tentatively TRBD2 (6 bases). CDR1 and CDR2 (germline): DFQATT, SNEGSKA (reference sequence). V was clipped by 3 bases and J by 5 bases, with 14 bases between them. The CDR3 is 13 amino acids. The DNA of the CDR3 is TGCAGTGCTAGCGGCGGGAATTCAAACGAGCAGTACTTC. Protein product: CSASGGNSNEQYF.

This chain joins TRBV28 and TRBJ2-7; 9 bases map to TRBD1. V was pared by 8 bases and J by 2 bases, with 7 bases of the junction left unmatched. Looked up from germline, CDR1 is MDHEN and CDR2 is SYDVKM. This CDR3 region has 14 residues. CDR3 bases: TGTGCCAGCGTATCCGGGACAGGGACCTACGAGCAGTACTTC. It is translated as CASVSGTGTYEQYF.

The chain employs TRBV11-2 and TRBJ2-3, with D possibly matching TRBD2 (6 bases). This CDR3 spans 17 amino acids. Germline V CDR1 and CDR2: SGHAT, FQNNGV. V was clipped by 4 bases and J by 1 base, with 18 bases between them. The CDR3 sequence is CASSSERPKRGTDTQYF. The DNA for the CDR3 is TGTGCCAGCAGCTCCGAGAGGCCCAAGCGGGGCACAGATACGCAGTATTTT.

The chain couples TRBV6-6 to TRBJ2-1; D gene unclear. Germline CDR1 is MNHNY and CDR2 is SVGAGI (reference sequence). Trimming shortened V by 2 bases and J by 4 bases, and 6 bases separated the two germline ends. The CDR3 is 13 residues long. The CDR3 bases are TGTGCCAGCAGTTACCCTGGGTACAATGAGCAGTTCTTC. This encodes CASSYPGYNEQFF.

The gene calls are TRBV10-3 and TRBJ2-7, with TRBD2 matching 8 bases. Germline V gives CDR1 ENHRY, CDR2 SYGVKD. V trimming: 3 bases; J trimming: 5 bases; junction bases outside the gene matches: 15. The CDR3 totals 17 residues. The CDR3 sequence is CAISEWGRSGGPNEQYF. CDR3 nucleotides: TGTGCCATCAGTGAATGGGGCAGATCGGGAGGGCCCAACGAGCAGTACTTC.

This clonotype was counted at least ten times. This chain uses TRBV5-1 with TRBJ2-1; 9 bases are shared with TRBD1. The CDR3 is made up of 16 amino acids. CDR1 and CDR2 (germline): SGHRS, YFSETQ. V shed 1 base, J shed 3 bases, and the junction held 5 bases outside the gene matches. CDR3 sequence: CASSLRTGDYYNEQFF. Here the CDR3 DNA reads TGCGCCAGCAGCTTGAGGACAGGGGACTACTACAATGAGCAGTTCTTC. The whole variable domain, remainder taken from reference TRBV5-1 and TRBJ2-1, is KAGVTQTPRYLIKTRGQQVTLSCSPISGHRSVSWYQQTPGQGLQFLFEYFSETQRNKGNFPGRFSGRQFSNSRSEMNVSTLELGDSALYLCASSLRTGDYYNEQFFGPGTRLTVL.

This clonotype was counted only a few times. This chain joins TRBV28 and TRBJ2-5; a weak D match, TRBD1 (5 bases). The V and J ends lost 3 bases and 5 bases respectively, with 10 bases between them. CDR1 and CDR2 from the germline V gene are MDHEN and SYDVKM. The CDR3 has 13 residues. CDR3 sequence (DNA): TGTGCCAGCAGTTTGCAGGGCCTCGAGACCCAGTACTTC. Its translation is CASSLQGLETQYF.

The chain has TRBV5-1 and TRBJ1-1; D is perhaps TRBD1 (6 bases). CDR1 and CDR2 (germline): SGHRS, YFSETQ. CDR3 length: 15 residues. V was cut by 4 bases and J by 0 bases, with 13 bases left in between. The CDR3 sequence is CASSPGGQLNTEAFF. The CDR3 bases are TGCGCCAGCAGCCCTGGGGGACAATTGAACACTGAAGCTTTCTTT.

Ten or more counts support this clonotype. This chain joins TRBV12-3 or TRBV12-4 and TRBJ2-2; D remains unclear. V was cut by 5 bases and J by 6 bases, with 7 bases left in between. CDR3 length: 12 residues. CDR3 loop: CASSTRAGELFF. CDR3 DNA sequence: TGTGCCAGCAGTACCCGAGCCGGGGAGCTGTTTTTT.

The chain has TRBV6-1 and TRBJ1-6; 7 nucleotides align to TRBD1. Losses at the gene ends were 6 bases for V and 8 bases for J; bases not matched to a gene: 4. The CDR3 runs 13 residues. Germline loops: CDR1 MNHNS, CDR2 SASEGT. The CDR3 sequence is CASSRQGDSPLHF. The CDR3 DNA reads TGTGCCAGCAGCCGACAGGGAGATTCACCCCTCCACTTT.

This clonotype turned up a few times. The rearrangement joins TRBV10-3 to TRBJ2-3, with 7 bases fitting TRBD2. Germline-derived CDR1 and CDR2 are ENHRY and SYGVKD. The CDR3 runs to 16 residues. After removal of 1 base from V and 3 bases from J, the junction contained 7 bases not matched to a gene. Here the CDR3 DNA reads TGTGCCATCAGTGAGTTACCCCTAGCGGCAACAGATACGCAGTATTTT. Its protein product is CAISELPLAATDTQYF.